What follows are 21 T cell receptor beta chains derived from one specimen sequenced in a study of blood T cells in healthy people across ages. For the second PCR, which ran for about 6 to 11 cycles, a sample-barcoded 5' primer and a J-beta primer mix were used. MiXCR was run by TCRdb on the 5' RACE reads, yielding one entry per CDR3 protein. The table lists about 780,000 distinct CDR3 sequences, around 68% of them singletons, with about 27% in the top ten. Sequenced: blood. The origin of the receptors is a man aged 30 to 45 in good health.

A note on this clonotype: Its ends do not fully match the called genes, so a read error is possible. The chain combines TRBV5-1 with TRBJ2-1, with 7 bases aligning to TRBD1. Germline V lookup: CDR1 SGHRS, CDR2 YFSETQ. The CDR3 is 14 residues long. The chain's CDR3 is CAGSSTGLHNEQFF. The DNA for the CDR3 is TGCGCCGGCAGCTCGACAGGGTTACACAATGAGCAGTTCTTC.

The chain links TRBV4-2 to TRBJ2-2, with TRBD1 matching 9 bases. Trimming removed 5 bases from V and 1 base from J; junction bases left unmatched: 20. In germline, CDR1 is LGHNA, CDR2 YNFKEQ. The CDR3 is 21 amino acids. CDR3 DNA: TGTGCCAGCAGCTCTCAACGGGGACAGGGTCGTCGGATGGGGAACACCGGGGAGCTGTTTTTT. It yields the protein CASSSQRGQGRRMGNTGELFF.

This chain uses TRBV7-2 with TRBJ2-4, with D possibly being TRBD2 (6 bases). Trimming took 5 bases from V and 13 from J, leaving 21 bases between them. Germline CDR1 and CDR2: SGHTA and FQGNSA. CDR3 length: 14 residues. The CDR3 DNA is TGTGCCAGCAGCCCAAGAGGCGGTGACCGGGAGCAGTACTTC. This codes for CASSPRGGDREQYF.

The gene calls are TRBV12-3 or TRBV12-4 and TRBJ2-6, with 7 bases matching TRBD1. The CDR3 runs 15 residues. CDR3 in amino acids: CASQDRNSGANVLTF. CDR3 sequence (DNA): TGTGCATCGCAGGACAGGAACTCTGGGGCCAACGTCCTGACTTTC.

The CDR3 sequence is CASSLVWGKTQYF. DNA for the CDR3: TGTGCCAGCAGTTTAGTCTGGGGGAAGACCCAGTACTTC. V is TRBV27 and J is TRBJ2-5; D is possibly TRBD1 or TRBD2 (5 bases each). The V end lost 2 bases, the J end lost 6 bases, and 10 bases lay between the germline ends. Germline loops: CDR1 MNHEY, CDR2 SMNVEV (reference sequence). There are 13 residues in the CDR3.

V is TRBV20-1 and J is TRBJ2-5; 11 bases are a match to TRBD2. The length of the CDR3 is 15 residues. Trimming at V came to 6 bases and at J to 5 bases, leaving 11 bases not matched to a gene. The germline V gene encodes CDR1 DFQATT and CDR2 SNEGSKA (reference sequence). The CDR3 DNA follows: TGCAGTGCGAGTGGGGGACTAGCGGCGGGGGAGACCCAGTACTTC. It codes for CSASGGLAAGETQYF.

This clonotype was picked up a small number of times. A single base separates this from a much larger clone, so it may be a read error. V and J are TRBV7-2 and TRBJ2-7; D is possibly TRBD1 (7 bases). Germline CDR1 reads SGHTA; CDR2 reads FQGNSA. The CDR3 consists of 15 residues. V shed 5 bases and J shed 7 bases, with 21 bases lying between them. CDR3 region: CASSPVGTARGEQYF. CDR3 sequence (DNA): TGTGCCAGCAGCCCGGTCGGGACAGCCCGGGGGGAGCAGTACTTC. Full variable domain (outside the CDR3, taken from reference TRBV7-2 and TRBJ2-7): GAGVSQSPSNKVTEKGKDVELRCDPISGHTALYWYRQSLGQGLEFLIYFQGNSAPDKSGLPSDRFSAERTGGSVSTLTIQRTQQEDSAVYLCASSPVGTARGEQYFGPGTRLTVT.

Regarding this clonotype: Germline and junction disagree at one end, which may indicate a read error. The rearrangement joins TRBV5-1 to TRBJ2-7, with D tentatively TRBD2 (6 bases). This CDR3 is built from 16 residues. In germline, CDR1 is SGHRS, CDR2 YFSETQ. This CDR3 reads CASSLQVRGSSYERYF. The CDR3, as DNA: TGCGCCAGCAGCTTGCAGGTGCGGGGAAGCTCCTACGAGCGGTACTTC.

In its sample, this clonotype was seen a few times. The V gene is TRBV4-3, the J gene TRBJ2-7; the match to TRBD2 covers 7 bases. The junction had 4 bases not matched to a gene; V was cut back by 2 bases and J by 3 bases. From germline, CDR1 is LGHNA and CDR2 YSLEER. The CDR3 has 14 amino acids. CDR3 DNA sequence: TGCGCCAGCAGCCAAACCGGGGGGTACTACGAGCAGTACTTC. It specifies CASSQTGGYYEQYF.

This chain links TRBV5-1 with TRBJ2-5; 8 bases fit TRBD1. The end of the DNA is better explained by TRBJ2-7, so the J call may be wrong. The CDR3 has 16 amino acids. Germline CDR1 SGHRS, CDR2 YFSETQ. CDR3 region: CASSLAPTGVGYEQYF. Here the CDR3 DNA reads TGCGCCAGCAGCTTGGCCCCGACAGGGGTAGGCTACGAGCAGTACTTC.

This rearrangement joins TRBV20-1 to TRBJ2-1; D is perhaps TRBD1 (7 bases). V shed 0 bases and J shed 2 bases, with 14 bases lying between them. The CDR3 covers 16 residues. Germline assignment: CDR1 DFQATT and CDR2 SNEGSKA (reference sequence). This chain's CDR3 is CSAREKTGRTYNEQFF. The CDR3 DNA reads TGCAGTGCTAGAGAGAAGACAGGGAGGACCTACAATGAGCAGTTCTTC.

The chain employs TRBV6-2 or TRBV6-3 and TRBJ2-1; D is unresolved. Trimming took off 8 bases at V and 5 bases at J, with 10 bases between the two ends. This CDR3 has 12 residues. Germline V gene sequence: CDR1 MNHEY, CDR2 SVGEGT. The CDR3 sequence: CASGAPNNEQFF. Written as DNA, the CDR3 is TGTGCCAGCGGAGCCCCAAACAATGAGCAGTTCTTC.

This chain connects TRBV9 to TRBJ2-3, with D perhaps being TRBD1 or TRBD2 (7 bases each). The CDR3 has 16 amino acids. Trimming removed 3 bases at V and 4 bases at J, with 18 bases between. Germline V gives CDR1 SGDLS, CDR2 YYNGEE. This CDR3 is CASSATPTGRADTQYF. The CDR3 DNA sequence: TGTGCCAGCAGCGCCACCCCGACAGGGAGGGCAGATACGCAGTATTTT.

The rearrangement uses TRBV27 and TRBJ2-4, with 7 bases matching TRBD2. Germline CDR1 and CDR2: MNHEY and SMNVEV (reference sequence). CDR3 length equals 13 residues. Trimming cost V 5 bases and J 13 bases; bases outside gene matches: 11. The CDR3 spells CASSLGGAREQYF. The CDR3 nucleotides read TGTGCCAGCAGTCTGGGAGGGGCGCGAGAGCAGTACTTC.

V and J are TRBV9 and TRBJ2-7; TRBD2 is a possible D gene (6 bases). CDR1 and CDR2 (germline): SGDLS, YYNGEE. Trimming left V 0 bases short and J 3 bases short, with 13 bases between. This CDR3 is 15 amino acids long. CDR3 amino acids: CASSVGGEENYEQYF. As DNA, the CDR3 is TGTGCCAGCAGCGTAGGGGGGGAGGAGAACTACGAGCAGTACTTC.

The chain joins TRBV5-6 to TRBJ2-1; D is unclear. Germline values: CDR1 SGHDT, CDR2 YYEEEE. The CDR3 is made up of 14 amino acids. V lost 0 bases and J lost 10, with 14 bases in between. The chain's CDR3 is CASSLDARPQEQFF. In nucleotides, the CDR3 is TGTGCCAGCAGCTTGGACGCGCGCCCCCAGGAGCAGTTCTTC. Full variable domain (remainder filled in from reference TRBV5-6 and TRBJ2-1): DAGVTQSPTHLIKTRGQQVTLRCSPKSGHDTVSWYQQALGQGPQFIFQYYEEEERQRGNFPDRFSGHQFPNYSSELNVNALLLGDSALYLCASSLDARPQEQFFGPGTRLTVL.

The CDR3 DNA reads as TGTGCCAGCAGAGGTCAAGGCGGCTACACCTTC. Protein product: CASRGQGGYTF. The chain carries TRBV6-2 or TRBV6-3 and TRBJ1-2, with unresolved D. Trimming shortened V by 6 bases and J by 8 bases, and 10 bases separated the two germline ends. The CDR3 extends over 11 amino acids. Germline CDR1 MNHEY, CDR2 SVGEGT.

This chain joins TRBV5-1 and TRBJ2-5; 8 bases line up with TRBD2. The V gene end was trimmed by 1 base and the J gene end by 2 bases; junction bases not matched to a gene: 10. Germline-derived CDR1 and CDR2 are SGHRS and YFSETQ. CDR3 length: 17 residues. CDR3 in amino acids: CASSLTPGTRPQETQYF. The CDR3 nucleotides read TGCGCCAGCAGCTTGACCCCAGGGACTAGGCCTCAAGAGACCCAGTACTTC. Together with reference TRBV5-1 and TRBJ2-5, the CDR3 gives the full variable domain: KAGVTQTPRYLIKTRGQQVTLSCSPISGHRSVSWYQQTPGQGLQFLFEYFSETQRNKGNFPGRFSGRQFSNSRSEMNVSTLELGDSALYLCASSLTPGTRPQETQYFGPGTRLLVL.

This chain links TRBV4-2 with TRBJ2-3; TRBD1 matches at 7 bases. CDR3 size: 15 residues. Germline lookup yields CDR1 LGHNA and CDR2 YNFKEQ. The ends lost 0 bases at V and 1 base at J; junction bases unmatched: 1. CDR3 sequence reads: CASSQDDRGTDTQYF. The CDR3 DNA sequence: TGTGCCAGCAGCCAAGATGACAGGGGCACAGATACGCAGTATTTT.

The gene calls are TRBV7-9 and TRBJ2-5; D unresolved. V gave up 5 bases and J gave up 3 bases, with 13 bases separating them. In germline, CDR1 is SEHNR, CDR2 FQNEAQ (reference sequence). The CDR3 is made up of 14 amino acids. CDR3 in DNA: TGTGCCAGCAGCCCCCTGGACCCTGAAGAGACCCAGTACTTC. Residues: CASSPLDPEETQYF.

The chain links TRBV7-3 to TRBJ2-3; 8 bases match TRBD2. The CDR3 consists of 16 residues. Germline values: CDR1 SGHTA, CDR2 FQGTGA. V lost 5 bases to trimming and J lost 1 base; unmatched junction nucleotides: 8. The CDR3 DNA sequence: TGTGCCAGCAGCCTGTGCGGGCGGGGGGGCACAGATACGCAGTATTTT. As protein: CASSLCGRGGTDTQYF.